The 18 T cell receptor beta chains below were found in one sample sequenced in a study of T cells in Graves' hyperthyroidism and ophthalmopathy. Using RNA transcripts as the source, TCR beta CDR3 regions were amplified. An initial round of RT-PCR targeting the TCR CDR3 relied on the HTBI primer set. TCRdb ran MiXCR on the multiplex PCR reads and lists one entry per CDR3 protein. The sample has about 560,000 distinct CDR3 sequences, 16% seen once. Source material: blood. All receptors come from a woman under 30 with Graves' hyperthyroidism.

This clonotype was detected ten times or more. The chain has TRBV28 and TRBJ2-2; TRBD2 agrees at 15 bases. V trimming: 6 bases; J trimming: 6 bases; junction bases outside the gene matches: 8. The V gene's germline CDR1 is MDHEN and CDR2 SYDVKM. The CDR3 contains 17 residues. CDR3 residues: CASSPGTSGRRPGELFF. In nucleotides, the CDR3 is TGTGCCAGCAGCCCCGGGACTAGCGGGAGGAGACCCGGGGAGCTGTTTTTT.

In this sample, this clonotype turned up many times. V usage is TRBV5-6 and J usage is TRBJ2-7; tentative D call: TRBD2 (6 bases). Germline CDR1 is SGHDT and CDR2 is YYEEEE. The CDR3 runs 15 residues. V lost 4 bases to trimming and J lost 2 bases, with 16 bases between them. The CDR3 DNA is TGTGCCAGCAGCCAAGGACTCGGAGGGCCCTACGAGCAGTACTTC. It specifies CASSQGLGGPYEQYF.

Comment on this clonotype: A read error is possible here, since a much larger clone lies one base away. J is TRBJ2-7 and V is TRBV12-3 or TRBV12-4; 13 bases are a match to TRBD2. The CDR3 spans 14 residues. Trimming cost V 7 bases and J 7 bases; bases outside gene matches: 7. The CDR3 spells CASNGLAGVHEQYF. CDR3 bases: TGTGCCAGCAATGGACTAGCGGGAGTTCATGAGCAGTACTTC.

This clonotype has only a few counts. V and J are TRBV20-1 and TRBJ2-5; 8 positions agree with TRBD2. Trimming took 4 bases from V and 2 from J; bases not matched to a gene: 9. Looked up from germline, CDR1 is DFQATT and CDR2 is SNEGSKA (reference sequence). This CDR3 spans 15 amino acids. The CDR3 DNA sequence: TGCAGTGCTAAGACCCCGACTAGCGCGCAAGAGACCCAGTACTTC. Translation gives CSAKTPTSAQETQYF.

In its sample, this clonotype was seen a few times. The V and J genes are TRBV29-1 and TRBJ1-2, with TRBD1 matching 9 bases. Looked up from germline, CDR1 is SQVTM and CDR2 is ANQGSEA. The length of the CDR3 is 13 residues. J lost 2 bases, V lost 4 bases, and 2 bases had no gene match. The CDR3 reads CSVGTGENYGYTF. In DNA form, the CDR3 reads TGCAGCGTTGGGACAGGGGAGAACTATGGCTACACCTTC.

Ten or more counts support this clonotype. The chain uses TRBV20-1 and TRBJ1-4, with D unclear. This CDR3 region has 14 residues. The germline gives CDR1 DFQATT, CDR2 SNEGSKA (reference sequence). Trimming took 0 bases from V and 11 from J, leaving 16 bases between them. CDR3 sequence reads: CSARDGVRSDKLFF. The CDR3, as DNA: TGCAGTGCTAGAGATGGTGTTAGGTCCGACAAACTGTTTTTT.

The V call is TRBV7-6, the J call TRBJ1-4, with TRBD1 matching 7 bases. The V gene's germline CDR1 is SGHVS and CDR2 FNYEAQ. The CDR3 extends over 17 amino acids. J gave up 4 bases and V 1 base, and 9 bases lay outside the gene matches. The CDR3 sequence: CASSLGAGGGFNEKLFF. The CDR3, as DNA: TGTGCCAGCAGCTTAGGGGCAGGGGGTGGATTTAATGAAAAACTGTTTTTT.

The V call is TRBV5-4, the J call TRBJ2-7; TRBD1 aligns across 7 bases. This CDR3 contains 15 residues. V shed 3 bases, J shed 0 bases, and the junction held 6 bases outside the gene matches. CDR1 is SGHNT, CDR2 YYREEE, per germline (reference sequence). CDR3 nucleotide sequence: TGTGCCAGCAGCTGGTGGGACAGAATCTCCTACGAGCAGTACTTC. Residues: CASSWWDRISYEQYF.

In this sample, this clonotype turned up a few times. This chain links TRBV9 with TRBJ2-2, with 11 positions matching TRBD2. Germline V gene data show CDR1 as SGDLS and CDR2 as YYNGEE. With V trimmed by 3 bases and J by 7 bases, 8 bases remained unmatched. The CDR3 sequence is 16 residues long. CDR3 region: CASSDSGRAGGGELFF. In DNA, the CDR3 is TGTGCCAGCAGCGATAGCGGGAGGGCCGGGGGCGGGGAGCTGTTTTTT.

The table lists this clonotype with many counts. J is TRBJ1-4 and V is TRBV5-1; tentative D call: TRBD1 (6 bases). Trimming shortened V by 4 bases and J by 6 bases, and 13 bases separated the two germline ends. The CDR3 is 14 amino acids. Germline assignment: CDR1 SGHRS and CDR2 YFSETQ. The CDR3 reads CASSGQQGDEKLFF. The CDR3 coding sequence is TGCGCCAGCAGCGGACAACAGGGAGATGAAAAACTGTTTTTT. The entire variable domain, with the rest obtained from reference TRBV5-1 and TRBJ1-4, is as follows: KAGVTQTPRYLIKTRGQQVTLSCSPISGHRSVSWYQQTPGQGLQFLFEYFSETQRNKGNFPGRFSGRQFSNSRSEMNVSTLELGDSALYLCASSGQQGDEKLFFGSGTQLSVL.

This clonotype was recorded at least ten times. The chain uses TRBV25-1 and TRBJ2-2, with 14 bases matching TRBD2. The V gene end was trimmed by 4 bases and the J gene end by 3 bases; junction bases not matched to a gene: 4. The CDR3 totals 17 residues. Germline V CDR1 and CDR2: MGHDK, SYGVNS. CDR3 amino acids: CASSGLAGGPHTGELFF. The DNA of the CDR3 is TGTGCCAGCAGTGGACTAGCGGGAGGGCCTCACACCGGGGAGCTGTTTTTT. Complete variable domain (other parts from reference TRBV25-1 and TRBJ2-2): EADIYQTPRYLVIGTGKKITLECSQTMGHDKMYWYQQDPGMELHLIHYSYGVNSTEKGDLSSESTVSRIRTEHFPLTLESARPSHTSQYLCASSGLAGGPHTGELFFGEGSRLTVL.

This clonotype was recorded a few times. CDR3 residues: CASSLAGAGEYEQYF. The CDR3 DNA reads TGTGCCAGCAGCTTAGCAGGTGCAGGGGAATACGAGCAGTACTTC. The V gene is TRBV7-9, the J gene TRBJ2-7; a possible D gene is TRBD1 (6 bases). Per the germline V gene, CDR1 is SEHNR and CDR2 is FQNEAQ (reference sequence). V was cut by 0 bases and J by 4 bases, with 13 bases left in between. The CDR3 contains 15 residues.

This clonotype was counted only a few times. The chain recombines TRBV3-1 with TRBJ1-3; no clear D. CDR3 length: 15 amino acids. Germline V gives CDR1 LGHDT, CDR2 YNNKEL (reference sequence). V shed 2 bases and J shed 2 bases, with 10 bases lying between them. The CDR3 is CASSQRAGAGNTIYF. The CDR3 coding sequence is TGTGCCAGCAGCCAAAGGGCAGGTGCTGGAAACACCATATATTTT.

The CDR3 is CASSLEADRVADTQYF. The CDR3 DNA sequence: TGCGCCAGCAGCTTGGAGGCGGACAGGGTCGCAGATACGCAGTATTTT. The chain has TRBV5-1 and TRBJ2-3, with 8 nucleotides matching TRBD1. CDR1 is SGHRS, CDR2 YFSETQ, per germline. The V and J ends lost 0 bases and 4 bases, in that order; junction bases with no gene match: 7. The CDR3 has 16 residues.

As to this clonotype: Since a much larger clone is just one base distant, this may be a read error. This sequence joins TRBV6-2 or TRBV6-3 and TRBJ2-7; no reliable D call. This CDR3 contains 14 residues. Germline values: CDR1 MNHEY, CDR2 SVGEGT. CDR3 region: CASSYPTGSFEQYF. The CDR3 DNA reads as TGTGCCAGCAGCTACCCCACTGGCTCCTTCGAGCAGTACTTC.

CDR3 sequence: CATSDRDRGGNNEQFF. In DNA form, the CDR3 reads TGTGCCACCAGTGATCGCGACAGGGGTGGTAACAATGAGCAGTTCTTC. The V gene is TRBV24-1, the J gene TRBJ2-1; 8 bases are a match to TRBD1. The CDR3 covers 16 residues. V dropped 3 bases and J dropped 5; count of bases not matched to a gene: 8. Germline-derived CDR1 and CDR2 are KGHDR and SFDVKD.

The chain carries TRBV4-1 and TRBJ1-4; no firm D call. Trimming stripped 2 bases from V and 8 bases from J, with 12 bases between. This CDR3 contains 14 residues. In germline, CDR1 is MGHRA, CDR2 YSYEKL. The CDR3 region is CASSQSRGGEKLFF. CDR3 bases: TGCGCCAGCAGCCAAAGCCGAGGAGGAGAAAAACTGTTTTTT.

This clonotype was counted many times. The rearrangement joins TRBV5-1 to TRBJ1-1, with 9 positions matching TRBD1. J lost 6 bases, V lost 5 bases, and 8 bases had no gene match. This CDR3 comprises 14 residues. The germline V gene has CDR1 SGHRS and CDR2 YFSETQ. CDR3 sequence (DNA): TGCGCCAGCAGATCCGGGACAGGGTCCTCTGAAGCTTTCTTT. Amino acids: CASRSGTGSSEAFF.